One sample yielded the 4 T cell receptor beta chains listed below, sequenced in a study of PD-1 blockade in classical Hodgkin lymphoma. Assay used: immunoSEQ multiplex PCR; TCRdb lists only in-frame clones, some missing. The table shows 20,000 to 30,000 clones, with approximately 80% occurring only once. Every one of the patients relapsed after autologous stem cell transplantation (brentuximab vedotin exposure was variable). The specimen comprised peripheral blood mononuclear cells (PBMCs), sampled before the second cycle of nivolumab. The origin of the receptors is a human donor with classical Hodgkin lymphoma.

The chain links TRBV7-9 to TRBJ2-7, with a tentative D call TRBD2 (5 bases). V was trimmed by 1 base and J by 2 bases, leaving 15 bases between them. The CDR3 consists of 16 residues. In germline, CDR1 is SEHNR, CDR2 FQNEAQ (reference sequence). In DNA form, the CDR3 reads TGTGCCAGCAGCTTAGAACCGGGATACTTGGCCTACGAGCAGTACTTC. Its translation: CASSLEPGYLAYEQYF.

The CDR3 here is CASSLARTLSNQPQHF. CDR3 sequence (DNA): TGTGCCAGCAGCTTAGCGCGTACCCTTAGCAATCAGCCCCAGCATTTT. This chain uses TRBV7-8 with TRBJ1-5; no reliable D call. V lost 0 bases and J 0 bases, leaving 9 bases between the germline ends. CDR3 length equals 16 residues. Germline V gene lookup returns CDR1 SGHVS and CDR2 FQNEAQ.

V gene TRBV27 combines with J gene TRBJ2-3, with D possibly TRBD1 on 5 matching bases. Trimming pared 3 bases from V and 3 bases from J, leaving 16 bases between. Per the germline V gene, CDR1 is MNHEY and CDR2 is SMNVEV (reference sequence). This CDR3 contains 16 residues. CDR3 sequence: CASSLTSGFWTDTQYF. CDR3 sequence (DNA): TGTGCCAGCAGTTTGACCTCAGGGTTTTGGACAGATACGCAGTATTTT.

The chain is built from TRBV27 and TRBJ2-5; the D gene could be TRBD1 or TRBD2 (6 bases each). The V end was cut by 5 bases, the J end by 2 bases, with 15 bases between. The germline CDR1 and CDR2 sequences are MNHEY and SMNVEV (reference sequence). The length of the CDR3 is 15 residues. In DNA form, the CDR3 reads TGTGCCAGCAGTCTCACAGGGAGGCCGCAAGAGACCCAGTACTTC. Translation gives CASSLTGRPQETQYF.